This T cell receptor beta chain appears in the sequencing data of a study of T cell clonality in common variable immunodeficiency. The study's findings and limits: Common variable immunodeficiency TCR beta sequences reportedly had fewer deletions and N-nucleotide insertions.

This clone was seen at least ten times. Its matching antigen is unknown. The read is 3 residues too short to cover the CDR3 end, so that end is filled in from the germline J gene. The trim removed 4 bases at V and 6 bases at J, leaving 6 bases unmatched. The CDR3 totals 14 residues. The germline CDR1 and CDR2 sequences are MNHNS and SASEGT. TCRdb's table, derived via immunoSEQ multiplex PCR, lists solely in-frame clones and lacks some. Altogether roughly 55,000 clones were found in the sample, and no singletons occur. This TCR derives from a person aged 18 to 70 in good health. Source material: peripheral blood mononuclear cells. This chain links TRBV6-1 with TRBJ2-1; 7 bases fit TRBD1. CDR3 sequence: CASSGRQGSNEQFF. CDR3 DNA (partial): TGTGCCAGCAGTGGCCGACAGGGAAGCAATGAG.